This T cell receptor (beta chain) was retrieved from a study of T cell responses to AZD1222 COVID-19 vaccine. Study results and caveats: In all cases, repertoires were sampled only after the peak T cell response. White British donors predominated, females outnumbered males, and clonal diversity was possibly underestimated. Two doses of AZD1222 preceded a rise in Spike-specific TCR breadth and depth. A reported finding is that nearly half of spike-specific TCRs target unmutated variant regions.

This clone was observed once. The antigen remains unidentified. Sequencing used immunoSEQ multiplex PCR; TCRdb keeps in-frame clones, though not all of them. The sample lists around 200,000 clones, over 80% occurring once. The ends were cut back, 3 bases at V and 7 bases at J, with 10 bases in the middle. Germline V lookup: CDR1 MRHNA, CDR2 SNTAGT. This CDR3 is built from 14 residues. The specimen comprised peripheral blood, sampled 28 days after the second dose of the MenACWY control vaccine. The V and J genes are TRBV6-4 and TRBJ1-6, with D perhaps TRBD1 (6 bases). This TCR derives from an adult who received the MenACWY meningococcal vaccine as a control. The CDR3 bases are TGTGCCAGCAGTGAAGGAGGGGGAAATTCACCCCTCCACTTT. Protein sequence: CASSEGGGNSPLHF.